The T cell receptor beta chain under discussion was sequenced for a study of blood T cell repertoires in COVID-19. The overall study: PBMCs, B-cell-depleted T cells, or T cells were the source of the cDNA or gDNA that made up the material.

Here immunoSEQ multiplex PCR was the method, and the copy in TCRdb shows in-frame clones only, minus some. Among over 10,000 clones listed, roughly 90% were seen once. J gave up 5 bases and V 0 bases, and 3 bases lay outside the gene matches. Looked up from germline, CDR1 is GTSNPN and CDR2 is SVGIG (reference sequence). The CDR3 consists of 13 residues. The chain carries TRBV30 and TRBJ1-1; 7 nucleotides line up with TRBD1. Sequenced input: peripheral blood. This sequence originates from a man older than 75 with acute or convalescent COVID-19. CDR3 loop: CAWSVRQGTEAFF. The CDR3 nucleotides are TGTGCCTGGAGTGTAAGACAGGGAACTGAAGCTTTCTTT.